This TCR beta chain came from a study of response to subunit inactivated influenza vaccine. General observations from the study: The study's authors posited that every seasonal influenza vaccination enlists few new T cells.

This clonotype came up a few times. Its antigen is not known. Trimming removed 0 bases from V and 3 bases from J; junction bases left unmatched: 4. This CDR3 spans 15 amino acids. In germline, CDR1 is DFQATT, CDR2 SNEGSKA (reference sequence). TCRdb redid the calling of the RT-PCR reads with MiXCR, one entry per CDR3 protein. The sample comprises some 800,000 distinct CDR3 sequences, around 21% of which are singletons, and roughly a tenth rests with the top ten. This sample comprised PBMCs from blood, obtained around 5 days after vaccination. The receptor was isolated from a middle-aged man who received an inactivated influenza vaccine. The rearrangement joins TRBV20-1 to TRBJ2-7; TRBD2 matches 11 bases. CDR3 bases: TGCAGTGCTAGAGATCGGACTAGCGGGTTCTACGAGCAGTACTTC. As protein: CSARDRTSGFYEQYF.